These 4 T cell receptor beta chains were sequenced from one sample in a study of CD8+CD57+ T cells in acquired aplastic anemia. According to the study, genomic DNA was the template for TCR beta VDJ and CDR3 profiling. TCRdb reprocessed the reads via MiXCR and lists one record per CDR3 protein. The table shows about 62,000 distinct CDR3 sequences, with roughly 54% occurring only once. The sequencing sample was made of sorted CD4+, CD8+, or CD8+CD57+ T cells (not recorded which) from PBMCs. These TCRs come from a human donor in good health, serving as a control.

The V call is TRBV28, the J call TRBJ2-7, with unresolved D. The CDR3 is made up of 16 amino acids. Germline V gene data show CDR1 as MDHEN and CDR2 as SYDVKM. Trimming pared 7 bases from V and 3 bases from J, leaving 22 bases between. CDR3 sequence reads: CASTLMYGKLRYEQYF. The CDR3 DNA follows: TGTGCCAGCACCCTTATGTATGGCAAACTGCGCTACGAGCAGTACTTC.

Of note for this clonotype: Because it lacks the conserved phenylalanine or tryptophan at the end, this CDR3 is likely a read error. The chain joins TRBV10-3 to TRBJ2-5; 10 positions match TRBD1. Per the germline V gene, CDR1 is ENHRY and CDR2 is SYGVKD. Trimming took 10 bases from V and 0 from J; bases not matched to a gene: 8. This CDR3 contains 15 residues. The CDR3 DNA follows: TGTGCCAGCCTGCCGGGACAGGGGTACCAAGAGACCCAGTACCTC. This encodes CASLPGQGYQETQYL.

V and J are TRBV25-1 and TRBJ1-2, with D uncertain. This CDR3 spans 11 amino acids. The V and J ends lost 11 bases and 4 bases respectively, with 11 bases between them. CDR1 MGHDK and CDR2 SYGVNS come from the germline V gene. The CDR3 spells CAFQEPYGYTF. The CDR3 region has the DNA TGTGCCTTCCAGGAGCCCTATGGCTACACCTTC.

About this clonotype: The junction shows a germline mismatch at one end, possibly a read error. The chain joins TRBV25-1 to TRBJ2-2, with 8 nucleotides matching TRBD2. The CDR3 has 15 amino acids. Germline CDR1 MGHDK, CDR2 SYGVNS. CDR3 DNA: TGTGCCAGCAGCTCGGGGGGGACGGACACCGGGGAGCCGTTTTTT. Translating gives CASSSGGTDTGEPFF. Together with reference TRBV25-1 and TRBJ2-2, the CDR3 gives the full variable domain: EADIYQTPRYLVIGTGKKITLECSQTMGHDKMYWYQQDPGMELHLIHYSYGVNSTEKGDLSSESTVSRIRTEHFPLTLESARPSHTSQYLCASSSGGTDTGEPFFGEGSRLTVL.